This T cell receptor beta chain is from a study of graft-versus-host responses after intestinal transplantation. Background on the study: The transplants performed in recipients were multivisceral, liver-intestinal, or isolated intestinal.

Produced via immunoSEQ multiplex PCR; TCRdb's table is partial and in-frame only. This sample has around 4,300 clones; approximately 84% occur once, and the top ten carry over 5.5%. Germline V lookup: CDR1 MNHEY, CDR2 SVGAGI. V dropped 1 base and J dropped 1 base, with 8 bases sitting between them. The CDR3 runs to 15 residues. As regards this clone: Antigen: not known.

Findings and limits, study-wide: Analysis identified GvH clones in recipient marrow, with some appearing first in ileum or blood. The highest levels of circulating GvH clones went along with early declines in HvG clones after transplant.

The time point was: postoperative day 105 after intestinal transplantation (dayNNNN = postoperative day). Researchers processed graft tissue to release intraepithelial and lamina propria lymphocytes. The V and J genes are TRBV6-5 and TRBJ2-1, with D perhaps matching TRBD2 (5 bases). This clonotype was sampled from a human patient who received an intestinal transplant, so some T cells may come from the graft donor. The input for sequencing was ileum tissue, taken 105 days after intestinal transplantation. This CDR3 reads CASSYYWTSYNEQFF. CDR3 DNA sequence: TGTGCCAGCAGTTACTACTGGACTTCCTACAATGAGCAGTTCTTC.